This record concerns one T cell receptor (beta chain) sequence. Its antigen is as yet unknown. RNA was extracted and reverse transcribed into cDNA as the sequencing template. TCRdb's table, derived via immunoSEQ multiplex PCR, lists solely in-frame clones and lacks some. The data hold about 120,000 clones, with approximately 60% observed a single time. The data stem from a study of CD8+ T cells in alopecia areata. Treatment in this sample: oral pan-JAK inhibitor, 5-10 mg twice daily. General observations from the study: Both scalp clonality and the expanded CD8+ clones among the top 100 showed a significant decrease with tofacitinib. Only one nonresponder was present, which leaves the link between baseline CD8+ expansion and response uncertain. On tofacitinib, scalp and blood still held many of the expanded lesional clones.

Trimming took 6 bases from V and 5 from J, leaving 17 bases between them. This CDR3 has 14 amino acids. Germline CDR1 MNHEY, CDR2 SVGAGI. The receptor comes from a human donor with alopecia areata. This chain connects TRBV6-5 to TRBJ2-7, with TRBD1 as a possible D gene (5 bases). The input for sequencing was CD4+ T cells sorted from blood, taken at week 4, from a patient treated with tofacitinib. This CDR3 is CASSQTQGSHEQYF. The CDR3 region has the DNA TGTGCCAGCAGCCAAACCCAGGGATCCCACGAGCAGTACTTC.